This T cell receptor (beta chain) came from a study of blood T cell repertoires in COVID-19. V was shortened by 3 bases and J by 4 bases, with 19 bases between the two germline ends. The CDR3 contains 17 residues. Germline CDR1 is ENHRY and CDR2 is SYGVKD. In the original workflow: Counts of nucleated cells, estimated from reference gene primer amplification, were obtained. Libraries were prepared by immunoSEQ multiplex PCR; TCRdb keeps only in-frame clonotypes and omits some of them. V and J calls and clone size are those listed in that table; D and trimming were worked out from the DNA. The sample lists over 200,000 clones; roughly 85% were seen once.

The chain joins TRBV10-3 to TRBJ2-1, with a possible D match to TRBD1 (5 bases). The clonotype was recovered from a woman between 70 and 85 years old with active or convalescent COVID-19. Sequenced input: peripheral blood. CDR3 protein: CAISDTRGRHIYNEQFF. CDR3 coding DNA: TGTGCCATCAGTGACACAAGGGGCAGACACATTTACAATGAGCAGTTCTTC.